The 29 T cell receptor beta chains presented below share a single source sample, sequenced in a study of regulatory T cells in long-lasting Graves disease. Arm-PCR of CDR3 regions and iRepertoire HTBI primers were used to build TCR beta libraries. TCRdb re-analysed the multiplex PCR reads in MiXCR, keeping a single row per CDR3 protein. The sample includes hundreds of thousands of distinct CDR3 sequences, approximately 15% of them seen just once. The time point is: newly diagnosed GD, antithyroid drugs for less than 3 months. The TCR library was made from RNA that had been extracted from PBMCs in TRIzol. The same data also contributed to another study, on T cells in Graves' hyperthyroidism and ophthalmopathy.

The source material was peripheral blood mononuclear cells (PBMCs), sampled at new diagnosis, from a patient treated with antithyroid drugs. Source of these receptors: a woman aged 25 to 39 with Graves disease.

This clonotype was recorded a few times. The chain recombines TRBV5-6 with TRBJ2-7; no reliable D call. The length of the CDR3 is 17 residues. Germline V gene data show CDR1 as SGHDT and CDR2 as YYEEEE. V was pared by 0 bases and J by 6 bases, with 22 bases between. The CDR3 spells CASSLGHPVAPTAEQYF. The DNA of the CDR3 is TGTGCCAGCAGCTTGGGACACCCCGTTGCCCCAACCGCCGAGCAGTACTTC.

As concerns this clonotype: A much larger clone lies one base from this, so it may be a read error. CDR3 sequence: CASSVIDRDGTEAFF. CDR3 in DNA: TGTGCCAGCAGTGTAATCGACAGGGATGGCACTGAAGCTTTCTTT. The chain links TRBV25-1 to TRBJ1-1; 7 nucleotides align to TRBD1. CDR3 length: 15 amino acids. Germline V gene data show CDR1 as MGHDK and CDR2 as SYGVNS. Trimming removed 4 bases from V and 4 bases from J; junction bases left unmatched: 9.

At least ten counts were recorded for this clonotype. V and J are TRBV6-2 or TRBV6-3 and TRBJ1-1; tentatively, D is TRBD1 (5 bases). CDR1 and CDR2 (germline): MNHEY, SVGEGT. Deletions cut 0 bases from V and 0 bases from J, with 8 bases between. This CDR3 has 15 amino acids. DNA for the CDR3: TGTGCCAGCAGTTACTCAGGGGTTGTGAACACTGAAGCTTTCTTT. It yields the protein CASSYSGVVNTEAFF.

In this sample, this clonotype turned up a few times. V gene TRBV27 combines with J gene TRBJ1-5, with unresolved D. Germline values: CDR1 MNHEY, CDR2 SMNVEV (reference sequence). The CDR3 length is 13 residues. Between the trimmed V and J ends, which lost 4 bases and 8 bases, there was a span of 12 bases. DNA for the CDR3: TGTGCCAGCAGTTCCCCCCAACTTGAGCCCCAGCATTTT. It yields the protein CASSSPQLEPQHF.

Comments on this clonotype: Its ends do not fully match the called genes, so a read error is possible. The chain combines TRBV12-3 or TRBV12-4 with TRBJ1-5, with a tentative D call TRBD1 (6 bases). This CDR3 comprises 14 residues. DNA of the CDR3: TGTGCCAGCAGGGGCTACGGGGGCAATCAGTCCCAGCATTTT. It encodes CASRGYGGNQSQHF.

This clonotype was observed many times. The chain carries TRBV2 and TRBJ2-5, with D maybe TRBD2 (7 bases). Germline V gene lookup returns CDR1 SNHLY and CDR2 FYNNEI. The CDR3 extends over 13 amino acids. The ends were cut back, 8 bases at V and 1 base at J, with 11 bases in the middle. This CDR3 reads CASGGDTQETQYF. The CDR3 nucleotides are TGTGCCAGCGGGGGGGACACCCAAGAGACCCAGTACTTC.

This clonotype was counted many times. The V and J genes are TRBV7-2 and TRBJ1-1; 7 bases map to TRBD1. The CDR3 runs to 16 residues. CDR1 SGHTA and CDR2 FQGNSA come from the germline V gene. After removal of 5 bases from V and 0 bases from J, the junction contained 9 bases not matched to a gene. The CDR3 bases are TGTGCCAGCAGCCCTTTAAACAGGGGAGTGAACACTGAAGCTTTCTTT. It translates to CASSPLNRGVNTEAFF.

The rearrangement links TRBV20-1 to TRBJ2-7; no firm D call. This CDR3 is 10 amino acids long. Germline values: CDR1 DFQATT, CDR2 SNEGSKA (reference sequence). The CDR3 nucleotides read TGCAGCTGTCAACTACGCGAGCAGTACTTC. It is translated as CSCQLREQYF.

This clonotype was found many times. The chain carries TRBV2 and TRBJ2-1; 13 positions agree with TRBD2. V shed 4 bases, J shed 9 bases, and the junction held 6 bases outside the gene matches. Germline-derived CDR1 and CDR2 are SNHLY and FYNNEI. The CDR3 loop spans 15 amino acids. Here the CDR3 DNA reads TGTGCCAGCAGTGTCCGGACTAGCGGGAGCCCTGAGCAGTTCTTC. Translated: CASSVRTSGSPEQFF.

J is TRBJ1-6 and V is TRBV30; D may be TRBD1 (5 bases). In germline, CDR1 is GTSNPN, CDR2 SVGIG (reference sequence). V was shortened by 5 bases and J by 8 bases, with 16 bases between the two germline ends. The CDR3 runs to 14 residues. DNA of the CDR3: TGTGCCTGGGGGCGACAGTTCGGATATTCACCCCTCCACTTT. It yields the protein CAWGRQFGYSPLHF.

The rearrangement links TRBV30 to TRBJ2-7; tentative D call: TRBD1 (6 bases). The V end was cut by 3 bases, the J end by 3 bases, with 21 bases between. This CDR3 comprises 16 residues. Germline CDR1 and CDR2: GTSNPN and SVGIG (reference sequence). CDR3 protein: CAWRRVGAPKNYEQYF. For the CDR3, the DNA is TGTGCCTGGAGGCGGGTGGGGGCGCCGAAGAACTACGAGCAGTACTTC.

This clonotype came up many times. The chain uses TRBV5-1 and TRBJ2-3; D perhaps matches TRBD2 (7 bases). Trimming took off 3 bases at V and 2 bases at J, with 16 bases between the two ends. CDR1 is SGHRS and CDR2 is YFSETQ in the germline V gene. The CDR3 sequence is 16 residues long. The CDR3 protein is CASSWVSRGHTDTQYF. The CDR3 DNA reads TGCGCCAGCAGCTGGGTCTCGCGGGGGCACACAGATACGCAGTATTTT.

This clonotype was recorded many times. This sequence joins TRBV19 and TRBJ1-1; D call uncertain. The ends were cut back, 4 bases at V and 4 bases at J, with 10 bases in the middle. The CDR3 contains 13 residues. Germline CDR1 and CDR2: LNHDA and SQIVND (reference sequence). The chain's CDR3 is CASSTSGGTEAFF. CDR3 nucleotide sequence: TGTGCCAGTAGTACCTCGGGAGGCACTGAAGCTTTCTTT.

Only a few counts were recorded for this clonotype. The chain uses TRBV5-4 and TRBJ1-2; possible D gene TRBD1, 5 bases. Between the trimmed V and J ends, which lost 0 bases and 5 bases, there was a span of 14 bases. The CDR3 is 15 amino acids. Germline assignment: CDR1 SGHNT and CDR2 YYREEE (reference sequence). The CDR3 region is CASSLESGGGYGYTF. In DNA form, the CDR3 reads TGTGCCAGCAGCTTGGAGTCGGGGGGAGGTTATGGCTACACCTTC.

This clonotype was counted only a few times. V usage is TRBV20-1 and J usage is TRBJ2-4; possible D gene TRBD1, 6 bases. Trimming removed 5 bases from V and 0 bases from J, with 17 bases in between. Germline-derived CDR1 and CDR2 are DFQATT and SNEGSKA (reference sequence). The CDR3 length is 16 residues. For the CDR3, the DNA is TGCAGTGCTCGGTCCCGGGACAATTTAGCCAAAAACATTCAGTACTTC. It encodes CSARSRDNLAKNIQYF.

V and J are TRBV27 and TRBJ2-7; 14 bases match TRBD2. With 1 base clipped from V and 6 bases from J, the junction kept 17 bases outside the gene matches. Germline values: CDR1 MNHEY, CDR2 SMNVEV (reference sequence). This CDR3 has 20 amino acids. The CDR3: CASSLYRGSGLAGEALEQYF. CDR3 DNA: TGTGCCAGCAGTTTATACAGGGGTTCGGGACTAGCGGGAGAGGCGCTCGAGCAGTACTTC.

A few counts support this clonotype. The rearrangement joins TRBV2 to TRBJ2-1; 12 bases are a match to TRBD2. The trim removed 3 bases at V and 8 bases at J, leaving 17 bases unmatched. CDR1 and CDR2 (germline): SNHLY, FYNNEI. This CDR3 comprises 19 residues. CDR3 loop: CASSDAFGLAGTVTDEQFF. The DNA of the CDR3 is TGTGCCAGCAGTGATGCGTTTGGACTAGCGGGAACGGTTACGGATGAGCAGTTCTTC.

This clonotype was counted ten times or more. The CDR3 reads CASAPGLAGGEQYF. As DNA, the CDR3 is TGTGCCAGCGCTCCGGGACTAGCGGGAGGCGAGCAGTACTTC. The chain couples TRBV27 to TRBJ2-7; 15 bases align to TRBD2. V lost 8 bases to trimming and J lost 6 bases; unmatched junction nucleotides: 5. Germline V gene sequence: CDR1 MNHEY, CDR2 SMNVEV (reference sequence). The CDR3 is made up of 14 amino acids.

This chain joins TRBV19 and TRBJ1-2, with D tentatively TRBD1 (6 bases). Germline V gene data show CDR1 as LNHDA and CDR2 as SQIVND (reference sequence). The V and J ends lost 7 bases and 8 bases respectively, with 14 bases between them. The CDR3 has 12 residues. DNA for the CDR3: TGTGCCAGTAACCGGGGGCCGAGCGGCTACACCTTC. Translating gives CASNRGPSGYTF.

This clonotype has ten or more counts. The chain links TRBV29-1 to TRBJ2-2; 8 bases line up with TRBD1. The J segment lost 4 bases and the V segment lost 6 bases, leaving 7 bases of the junction unmatched. This CDR3 has 14 residues. Germline lookup yields CDR1 SQVTM and CDR2 ANQGSEA. The CDR3 is CSVTPTGVTGELFF. CDR3 coding DNA: TGCAGCGTGACGCCGACAGGGGTCACCGGGGAGCTGTTTTTT.

A few counts support this clonotype. The chain employs TRBV7-2 and TRBJ1-2; the D gene is possibly TRBD1 (5 bases). Germline CDR1 and CDR2: SGHTA and FQGNSA. CDR3 length equals 16 residues. V gave up 0 bases and J gave up 1 base, with 12 bases separating them. CDR3 coding DNA: TGTGCCAGCAGCTTAGCGGGGGGTATGATTAACTATGGCTACACCTTC. Its translation: CASSLAGGMINYGYTF. Together with reference TRBV7-2 and TRBJ1-2, the CDR3 gives the full variable domain: GAGVSQSPSNKVTEKGKDVELRCDPISGHTALYWYRQSLGQGLEFLIYFQGNSAPDKSGLPSDRFSAERTGGSVSTLTIQRTQQEDSAVYLCASSLAGGMINYGYTFGSGTRLTVV.

This clonotype was seen at least ten times. The V call is TRBV28, the J call TRBJ1-5, with D maybe TRBD1 (5 bases). Trimming removed 4 bases at V and 0 bases at J, with 16 bases between. Looked up from germline, CDR1 is MDHEN and CDR2 is SYDVKM. CDR3 length: 17 amino acids. CDR3 sequence (DNA): TGTGCCAGCAGTTCATCAAAGACCGGGGCTAGCAATCAGCCCCAGCATTTT. Protein product: CASSSSKTGASNQPQHF.

This clonotype appeared many times. The V gene is TRBV12-3 or TRBV12-4, the J gene TRBJ2-1; possibly TRBD1 for D (6 bases). The CDR3 loop spans 17 amino acids. The V end was cut by 3 bases, the J end by 2 bases, with 17 bases between. DNA for the CDR3: TGTGCCAGCAGTTTCTCTACCGGGACAACGACCTACAATGAGCAGTTCTTC. Protein product: CASSFSTGTTTYNEQFF.

The chain is built from TRBV19 and TRBJ1-5; D unresolved. The germline gives CDR1 LNHDA, CDR2 SQIVND (reference sequence). The CDR3 has 14 amino acids. V lost 1 base and J 3 bases, leaving 7 bases between the germline ends. CDR3 sequence: CASSIGQNNQPQHF. CDR3 DNA: TGTGCCAGTAGTATAGGACAAAACAATCAGCCCCAGCATTTT.

A note on this clonotype: Possible read error: a much larger clone is one base away. J is TRBJ2-7 and V is TRBV5-1; 9 positions agree with TRBD1. This CDR3 is 14 amino acids long. Per the germline V gene, CDR1 is SGHRS and CDR2 is YFSETQ. The CDR3 DNA reads TGCGCCAGCAACTTGGGACAGGGTCCTGGCGAGCAGTACTTC. Encoded protein: CASNLGQGPGEQYF.

This clonotype came up many times. CDR3: CASSLTQDRGLNQPQHF. The CDR3 DNA sequence: TGTGCCAGCAGTTTAACACAAGACAGGGGGCTGAATCAGCCCCAGCATTTT. The chain joins TRBV28 to TRBJ1-5; 10 bases agree with TRBD1. Per germline, CDR1 MDHEN and CDR2 SYDVKM. V was pared by 2 bases and J by 4 bases, with 8 bases of the junction left unmatched. CDR3 length: 17 residues.

The V gene is TRBV5-1, the J gene TRBJ2-2; D perhaps matches TRBD2 (6 bases). The germline V gene has CDR1 SGHRS and CDR2 YFSETQ. The CDR3 covers 18 residues. Trimming left V 3 bases short and J 7 bases short, with 25 bases between. CDR3 loop: CASSSTGAHARRGGELFF. The DNA for the CDR3 is TGCGCCAGCAGCTCAACTGGGGCTCACGCACGGAGGGGCGGGGAGCTGTTTTTT.

This clonotype was observed a handful of times. The chain uses TRBV28 and TRBJ1-6; D perhaps matches TRBD1 (5 bases). The V gene lost 5 bases and the J gene lost 8 bases, with 13 bases spanning the gap. Germline V lookup: CDR1 MDHEN, CDR2 SYDVKM. The length of the CDR3 is 14 residues. CDR3 residues: CASSPHGGHSPLHF. The CDR3 DNA follows: TGTGCCAGCAGTCCCCACGGGGGACATTCACCCCTCCACTTT. The full variable domain, completed using reference TRBV28 and TRBJ1-6, is DVKVTQSSRYLVKRTGEKVFLECVQDMDHENMFWYRQDPGLGLRLIYFSYDVKMKEKGDIPEGYSVSREKKERFSLILESASTNQTSMYLCASSPHGGHSPLHFGNGTRLTVT.

This clonotype was recorded a few times. The chain carries TRBV20-1 and TRBJ2-3; tentatively, D is TRBD1 or TRBD2 (5 bases each). V was shortened by 3 bases and J by 5 bases, with 21 bases between the two germline ends. The CDR3 is 16 residues long. Germline V gene data show CDR1 as DFQATT and CDR2 as SNEGSKA (reference sequence). CDR3 sequence reads: CSASQGYATRGDTQYF. CDR3 DNA: TGCAGTGCTAGTCAGGGCTACGCGACGAGGGGAGATACGCAGTATTTT.